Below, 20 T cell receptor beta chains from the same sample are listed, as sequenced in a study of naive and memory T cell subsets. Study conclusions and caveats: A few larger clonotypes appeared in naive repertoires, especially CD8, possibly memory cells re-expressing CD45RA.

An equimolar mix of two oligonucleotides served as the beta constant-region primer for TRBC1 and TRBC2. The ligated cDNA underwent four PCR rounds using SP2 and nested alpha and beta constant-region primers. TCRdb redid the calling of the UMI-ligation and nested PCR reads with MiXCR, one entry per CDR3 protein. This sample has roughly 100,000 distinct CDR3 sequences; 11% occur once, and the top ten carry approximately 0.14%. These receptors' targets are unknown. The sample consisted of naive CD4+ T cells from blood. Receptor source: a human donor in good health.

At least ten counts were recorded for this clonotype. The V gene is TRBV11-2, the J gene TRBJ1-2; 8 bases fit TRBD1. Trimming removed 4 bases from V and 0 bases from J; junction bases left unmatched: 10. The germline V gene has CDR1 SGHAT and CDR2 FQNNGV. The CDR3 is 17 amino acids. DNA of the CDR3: TGTGCCAGCAGCTCAAGACTCCAGGGGGCTACTAACTATGGCTACACCTTC. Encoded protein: CASSSRLQGATNYGYTF.

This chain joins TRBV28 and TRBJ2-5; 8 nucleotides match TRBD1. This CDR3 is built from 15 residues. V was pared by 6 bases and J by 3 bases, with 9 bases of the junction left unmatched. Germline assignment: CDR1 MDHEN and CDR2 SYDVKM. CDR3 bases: TGTGCCAGCAGATACTCCGGGACAGGAAAAGAGACCCAGTACTTC. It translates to CASRYSGTGKETQYF. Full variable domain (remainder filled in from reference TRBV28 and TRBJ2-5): DVKVTQSSRYLVKRTGEKVFLECVQDMDHENMFWYRQDPGLGLRLIYFSYDVKMKEKGDIPEGYSVSREKKERFSLILESASTNQTSMYLCASRYSGTGKETQYFGPGTRLLVL.

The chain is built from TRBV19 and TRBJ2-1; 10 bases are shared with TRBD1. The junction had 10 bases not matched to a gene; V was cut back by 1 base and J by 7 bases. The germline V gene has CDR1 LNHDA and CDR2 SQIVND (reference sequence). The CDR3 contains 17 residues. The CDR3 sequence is CASSIVPTGGAGNEQFF. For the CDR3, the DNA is TGTGCCAGTAGTATAGTTCCGACAGGGGGCGCGGGTAATGAGCAGTTCTTC.

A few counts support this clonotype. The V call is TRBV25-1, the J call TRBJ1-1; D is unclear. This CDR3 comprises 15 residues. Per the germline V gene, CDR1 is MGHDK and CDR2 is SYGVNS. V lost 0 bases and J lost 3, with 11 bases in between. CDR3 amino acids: CASSEYGPRDTEAFF. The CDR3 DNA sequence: TGTGCCAGCAGTGAATACGGCCCAAGAGACACTGAAGCTTTCTTT.

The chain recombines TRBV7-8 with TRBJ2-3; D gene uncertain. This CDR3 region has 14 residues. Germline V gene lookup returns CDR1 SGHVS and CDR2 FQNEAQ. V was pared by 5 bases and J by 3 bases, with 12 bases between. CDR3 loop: CASSRFEETDTQYF. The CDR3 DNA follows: TGTGCCAGCAGCCGATTTGAGGAAACAGATACGCAGTATTTT.

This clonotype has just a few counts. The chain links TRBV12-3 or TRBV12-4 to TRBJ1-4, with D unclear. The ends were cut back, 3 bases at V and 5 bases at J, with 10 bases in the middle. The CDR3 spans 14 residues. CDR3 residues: CASSLTPLNEKLFF. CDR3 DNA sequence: TGTGCCAGCAGTTTGACCCCCCTAAATGAAAAACTGTTTTTT.

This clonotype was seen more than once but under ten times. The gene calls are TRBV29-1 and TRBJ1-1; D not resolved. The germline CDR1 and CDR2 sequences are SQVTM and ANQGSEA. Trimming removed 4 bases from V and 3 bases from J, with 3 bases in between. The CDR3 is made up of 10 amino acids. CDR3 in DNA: TGCAGCGTTGCCCACACTGAAGCTTTCTTT. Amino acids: CSVAHTEAFF.

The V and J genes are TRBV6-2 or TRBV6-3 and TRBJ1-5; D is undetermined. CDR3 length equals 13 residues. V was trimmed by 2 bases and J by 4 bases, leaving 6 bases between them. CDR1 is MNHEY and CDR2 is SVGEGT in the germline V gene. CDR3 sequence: CASSYPFNQPQHF. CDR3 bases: TGTGCCAGCAGTTACCCGTTTAATCAGCCCCAGCATTTT.

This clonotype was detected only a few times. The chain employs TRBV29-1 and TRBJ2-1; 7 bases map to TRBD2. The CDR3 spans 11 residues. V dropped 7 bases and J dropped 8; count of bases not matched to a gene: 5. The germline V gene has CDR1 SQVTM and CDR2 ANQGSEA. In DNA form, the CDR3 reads TGCAGCGGCGGGAGAGGCGATGAGCAGTTCTTC. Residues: CSGGRGDEQFF.

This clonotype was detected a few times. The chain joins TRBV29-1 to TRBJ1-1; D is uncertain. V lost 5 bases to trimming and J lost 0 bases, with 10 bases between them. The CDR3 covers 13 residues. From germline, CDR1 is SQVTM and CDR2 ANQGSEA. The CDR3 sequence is CSVSGAMNTEAFF. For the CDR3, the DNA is TGCAGCGTTTCAGGTGCCATGAACACTGAAGCTTTCTTT.

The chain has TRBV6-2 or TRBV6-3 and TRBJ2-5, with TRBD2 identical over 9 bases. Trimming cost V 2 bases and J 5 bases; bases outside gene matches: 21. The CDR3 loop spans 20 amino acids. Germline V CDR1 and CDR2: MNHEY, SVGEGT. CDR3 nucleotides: TGTGCCAGCAGTTACCGTTATGAAGGGTGGACTAGCGCACTACCGGAGACCCAGTACTTC. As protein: CASSYRYEGWTSALPETQYF.

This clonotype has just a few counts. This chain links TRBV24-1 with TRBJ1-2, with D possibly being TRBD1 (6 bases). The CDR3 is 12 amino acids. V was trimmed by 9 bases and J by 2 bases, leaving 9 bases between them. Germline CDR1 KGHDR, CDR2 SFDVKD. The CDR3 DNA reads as TGTGCCACCTCGGACAGAAACTATGGCTACACCTTC. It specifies CATSDRNYGYTF.

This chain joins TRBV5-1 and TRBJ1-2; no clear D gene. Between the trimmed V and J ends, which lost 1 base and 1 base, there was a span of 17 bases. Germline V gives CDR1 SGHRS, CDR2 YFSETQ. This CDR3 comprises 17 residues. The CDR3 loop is CASSLSPPENDNYGYTF. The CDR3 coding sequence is TGCGCCAGCAGCTTGTCCCCTCCGGAAAACGATAACTATGGCTACACCTTC.

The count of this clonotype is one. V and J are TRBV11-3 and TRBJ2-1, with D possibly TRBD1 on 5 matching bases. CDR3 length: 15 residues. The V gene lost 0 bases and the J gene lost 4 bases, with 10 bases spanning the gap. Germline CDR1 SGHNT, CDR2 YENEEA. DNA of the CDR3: TGTGCCAGCAGCTTAGAACCAGGGCGATACAATGAGCAGTTCTTC. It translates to CASSLEPGRYNEQFF.

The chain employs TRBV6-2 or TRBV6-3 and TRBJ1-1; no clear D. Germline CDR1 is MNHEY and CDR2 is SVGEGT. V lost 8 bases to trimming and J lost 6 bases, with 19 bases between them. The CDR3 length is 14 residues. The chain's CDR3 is CASGVTETTSEAFF. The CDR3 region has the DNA TGTGCCAGCGGGGTGACTGAGACAACTTCTGAAGCTTTCTTT.

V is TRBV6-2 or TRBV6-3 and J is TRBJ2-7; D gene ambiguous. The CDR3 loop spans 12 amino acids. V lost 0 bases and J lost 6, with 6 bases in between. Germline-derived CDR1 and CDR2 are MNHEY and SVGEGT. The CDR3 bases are TGTGCCAGCAGTTACTCATCGGGCGAGCAGTACTTC. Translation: CASSYSSGEQYF.

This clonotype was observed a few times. The CDR3 region is CASSQTRAGGYTF. The CDR3 bases are TGTGCCAGCAGCCAAACACGGGCCGGAGGCTACACCTTC. V gene TRBV6-2 or TRBV6-3 combines with J gene TRBJ1-2; D is uncertain. The CDR3 runs 13 residues. The germline CDR1 and CDR2 sequences are MNHEY and SVGEGT. Trimming removed 6 bases at V and 8 bases at J, with 16 bases between.

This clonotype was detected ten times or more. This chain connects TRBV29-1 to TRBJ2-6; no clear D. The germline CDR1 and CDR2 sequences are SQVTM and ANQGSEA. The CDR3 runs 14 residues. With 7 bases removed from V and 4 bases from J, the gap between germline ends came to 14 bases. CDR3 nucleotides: TGCAGCGCCATTACAGCTACCGGGGCCAACGTCCTGACTTTC. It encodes CSAITATGANVLTF.

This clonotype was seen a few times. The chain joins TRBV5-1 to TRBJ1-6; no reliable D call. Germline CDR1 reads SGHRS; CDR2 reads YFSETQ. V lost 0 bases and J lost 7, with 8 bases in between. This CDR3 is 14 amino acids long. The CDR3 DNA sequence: TGCGCCAGCAGCTTGGAGGGAGCCAATTCACCCCTCCACTTT. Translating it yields CASSLEGANSPLHF.

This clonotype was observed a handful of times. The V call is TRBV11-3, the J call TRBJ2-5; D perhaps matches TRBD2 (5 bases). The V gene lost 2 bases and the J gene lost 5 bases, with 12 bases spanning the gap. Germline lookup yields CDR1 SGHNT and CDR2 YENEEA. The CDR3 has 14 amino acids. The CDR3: CASSLFLEVETQYF. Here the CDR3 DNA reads TGTGCCAGCAGCTTATTCTTGGAGGTGGAGACCCAGTACTTC.